Presented here are 16 T cell receptor beta chains from one specimen sequenced in a study of blood T cell repertoires in COVID-19. Data came from immunoSEQ multiplex PCR; TCRdb stores just in-frame clones and leaves some out. Of approximately 260,000 clones listed, 89% are singletons. Material: peripheral blood. The receptors here all came from a middle-aged man with acute or convalescent COVID-19.

The chain couples TRBV9 to TRBJ2-7; weak D call: TRBD1 (5 bases). V was shortened by 4 bases and J by 6 bases, with 20 bases between the two germline ends. The CDR3 contains 15 residues. Germline V lookup: CDR1 SGDLS, CDR2 YYNGEE. The CDR3 loop reads CASSPGGATFGEQYF. CDR3 in DNA: TGTGCCAGCAGCCCGGGTGGGGCCACGTTCGGCGAGCAGTACTTC.

The chain combines TRBV19 with TRBJ1-2, with 7 bases matching TRBD1. Trimming at V came to 2 bases and at J to 6 bases, leaving 12 bases not matched to a gene. The CDR3 consists of 16 residues. Germline V gene sequence: CDR1 LNHDA, CDR2 SQIVND (reference sequence). This CDR3 is CASSIFRGRGGHGYTF. Written as DNA, the CDR3 is TGTGCCAGTAGTATATTTAGGGGGCGAGGTGGACATGGCTACACCTTC.

J is TRBJ1-5 and V is TRBV19; 10 positions agree with TRBD1. V gave up 8 bases and J gave up 5 bases; unmatched junction bases: 9. Germline V gene data show CDR1 as LNHDA and CDR2 as SQIVND (reference sequence). The length of the CDR3 is 15 residues. CDR3 coding DNA: TGTGCCAGTGAAATCCGTGGACAGGGGGATCAGCCCCAGCATTTT. Translated, it gives CASEIRGQGDQPQHF.

This clone occurred once. The V and J genes are TRBV9 and TRBJ2-2; maybe TRBD1 (6 bases). This CDR3 contains 16 residues. Germline CDR1 SGDLS, CDR2 YYNGEE. V was pared by 3 bases and J by 3 bases, with 15 bases between. DNA of the CDR3: TGTGCCAGCAGCGCCCGGACAGAAGACTACACCGGGGAGCTGTTTTTT. It yields the protein CASSARTEDYTGELFF.

The sample holds one count of this clone. The chain carries TRBV3-1 (or the pseudogene TRBV3-2) and TRBJ2-1, with D tentatively TRBD1 (7 bases). Germline CDR1 and CDR2: LGHDT and YNNKEL (reference sequence). V gave up 0 bases and J gave up 9 bases, with 9 bases separating them. CDR3 length equals 13 residues. Here the CDR3 DNA reads TGTGCCAGCAGCCAAGACAGGGGGGTTGAGCAGTTCTTC. Translated, it gives CASSQDRGVEQFF.

This clone was observed a few times. V gene TRBV7-2 combines with J gene TRBJ2-1; TRBD2 aligns across 10 bases. This CDR3 is 16 amino acids long. Looked up from germline, CDR1 is SGHTA and CDR2 is FQGNSA. V was pared by 2 bases and J by 2 bases, with 3 bases of the junction left unmatched. CDR3 sequence reads: CASSLRLAGAYNEQFF. The CDR3 region has the DNA TGTGCCAGCAGCTTAAGGCTAGCGGGGGCCTACAATGAGCAGTTCTTC.

This chain connects TRBV5-1 to TRBJ1-5; D is perhaps TRBD1 (6 bases). V was pared by 4 bases and J by 6 bases, with 17 bases between. This CDR3 has 15 amino acids. CDR1 is SGHRS, CDR2 YFSETQ, per germline. CDR3: CASSPSAGDGQPQHF. For the CDR3, the DNA is TGCGCCAGCAGCCCCAGCGCAGGGGACGGTCAGCCCCAGCATTTT.

The V gene is TRBV7-9, the J gene TRBJ2-7; 8 bases are shared with TRBD2. CDR3 size: 16 residues. Germline assignment: CDR1 SEHNR and CDR2 FQNEAQ (reference sequence). The V and J ends lost 0 bases and 3 bases, in that order; junction bases with no gene match: 7. CDR3 coding DNA: TGTGCCAGCAGCTTAGCGCCGCCTAGCGGGCGCTACGAGCAGTACTTC. Translating gives CASSLAPPSGRYEQYF. Supplemented by reference TRBV7-9 and TRBJ2-7, the full variable domain reads DTGVSQNPRHKITKRGQNVTFRCDPISEHNRLYWYRQTLGQGPEFLTYFQNEAQLEKSRLLSDRFSAERPKGSFSTLEIQRTEQGDSAMYLCASSLAPPSGRYEQYFGPGTRLTVT.

The chain recombines TRBV7-9 with TRBJ2-1; 9 bases are shared with TRBD2. The CDR3 is 15 residues long. Germline CDR1 and CDR2: SEHNR and FQNEAQ (reference sequence). Unmatched junction bases numbered 11, after V lost 5 bases and J lost 9 bases. The CDR3 reads CASSPQRGASFEQFF. The CDR3 DNA reads TGTGCCAGCAGCCCTCAGCGGGGGGCATCTTTTGAGCAGTTCTTC.

This sequence joins TRBV5-4 and TRBJ2-1; D perhaps matches TRBD1 (5 bases). V lost 0 bases and J lost 5, with 9 bases in between. Germline CDR1 is SGHNT and CDR2 is YYREEE (reference sequence). The CDR3 covers 14 residues. The DNA for the CDR3 is TGTGCCAGCAGCTTGGGGACATTAGACAATGAGCAGTTCTTC. It is translated as CASSLGTLDNEQFF.

On this clone itself: The same CDR3 is also encoded by other DNA sequences in this sample. The V gene is TRBV5-1, the J gene TRBJ1-1; 7 positions agree with TRBD1. The ends lost 7 bases at V and 2 bases at J; junction bases unmatched: 8. This CDR3 contains 14 residues. CDR1 SGHRS and CDR2 YFSETQ come from the germline V gene. CDR3 DNA sequence: TGCGCCAGCTCCCCGGACAGGCCAAACACTGAAGCTTTCTTT. This gives the protein CASSPDRPNTEAFF.

A word on this clone: Other DNA sequences in this sample translate to the same CDR3. CDR3 DNA sequence: TGCGCCAGCAGCTTAGGCGGGACCGCAACTAATGAAAAACTGTTTTTT. This codes for CASSLGGTATNEKLFF. The chain uses TRBV5-1 and TRBJ1-4, with D tentatively TRBD1 (5 bases). Germline V gives CDR1 SGHRS, CDR2 YFSETQ. The ends were cut back, 2 bases at V and 0 bases at J, with 11 bases in the middle. There are 16 residues in the CDR3. The whole variable domain, filled in from reference TRBV5-1 and TRBJ1-4, reads KAGVTQTPRYLIKTRGQQVTLSCSPISGHRSVSWYQQTPGQGLQFLFEYFSETQRNKGNFPGRFSGRQFSNSRSEMNVSTLELGDSALYLCASSLGGTATNEKLFFGSGTQLSVL.

The table lists this clone with a count of one. The genes are TRBV2 and TRBJ1-1; tentatively, D is TRBD1 (6 bases). Between the trimmed V and J ends, which lost 7 bases and 1 base, there was a span of 13 bases. From germline, CDR1 is SNHLY and CDR2 FYNNEI. This CDR3 is built from 14 residues. DNA of the CDR3: TGTGCCAGCAAAATTATACAGGGGAACACTGAAGCTTTCTTT. Translated, it gives CASKIIQGNTEAFF.

Only a few counts were recorded for this clone. The V gene is TRBV4-1, the J gene TRBJ2-2, with D perhaps matching TRBD2 (5 bases). V lost 4 bases, J lost 5 bases, and 23 bases lay in between. The CDR3 consists of 18 residues. The germline gives CDR1 MGHRA, CDR2 YSYEKL. The chain's CDR3 is CASSPNPGGGLGTGELFF. The CDR3 bases are TGCGCCAGCAGCCCAAATCCAGGAGGTGGGCTTGGTACCGGGGAGCTGTTTTTT.

This sequence joins TRBV3-1 (or the pseudogene TRBV3-2) and TRBJ2-7; D possibly corresponds to TRBD2 (6 bases). Germline lookup yields CDR1 LGHDT and CDR2 YNNKEL (reference sequence). The CDR3 covers 14 residues. Trimming removed 1 base from V and 3 bases from J, with 10 bases in between. CDR3 residues: CASSQGLAIYEQYF. In nucleotides, the CDR3 is TGTGCCAGCAGCCAAGGGCTAGCGATCTACGAGCAGTACTTC.

This clone was picked up one time. The chain combines TRBV9 with TRBJ2-7; TRBD1 matches 10 bases. In germline, CDR1 is SGDLS, CDR2 YYNGEE. V trimming: 3 bases; J trimming: 5 bases; junction bases outside the gene matches: 5. The length of the CDR3 is 14 residues. Here the CDR3 DNA reads TGTGCCAGCAGCGGACAGGGGGCGCGGAACGAGCAGTACTTC. It yields the protein CASSGQGARNEQYF.